This T cell receptor beta chain stems from a study of blood T cells in healthy people across ages. Then a second PCR, running roughly 6 to 12 cycles, was carried out with a sample-barcoded 5' primer and a J-beta primer mix. Each cDNA molecule, via a template-switch adaptor with 12 random nucleotides, was tagged. TCRdb re-called the 5' RACE reads through MiXCR, storing one row per CDR3 protein. The profile covers about 600,000 distinct CDR3 sequences, with more than 45% appearing a single time and around 23% taken by the ten largest. V lost 0 bases and J 6 bases, leaving 14 bases between the germline ends. The CDR3 totals 15 residues. CDR1 SGDLS and CDR2 YYNGEE come from the germline V gene.

The sequence was collected from a man at least 80 years old in good health. The sequenced sample consisted of blood. The chain couples TRBV9 to TRBJ2-3; D is ambiguous. The chain's CDR3 is CASSVGHADVDTQYF. CDR3 DNA sequence: TGTGCCAGCAGCGTAGGGCACGCCGACGTGGATACGCAGTATTTT.